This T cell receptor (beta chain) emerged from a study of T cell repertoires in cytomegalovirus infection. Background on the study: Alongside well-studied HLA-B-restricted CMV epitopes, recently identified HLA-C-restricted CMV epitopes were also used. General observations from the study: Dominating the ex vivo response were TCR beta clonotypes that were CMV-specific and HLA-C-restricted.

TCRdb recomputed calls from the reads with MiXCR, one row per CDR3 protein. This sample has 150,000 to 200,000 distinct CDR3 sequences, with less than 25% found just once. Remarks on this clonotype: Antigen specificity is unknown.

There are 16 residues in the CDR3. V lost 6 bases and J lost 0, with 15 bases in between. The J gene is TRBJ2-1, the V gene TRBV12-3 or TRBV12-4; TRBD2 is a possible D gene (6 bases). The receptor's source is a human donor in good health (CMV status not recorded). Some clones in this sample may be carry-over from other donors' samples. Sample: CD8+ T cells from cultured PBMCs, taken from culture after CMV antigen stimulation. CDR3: CASSPPTGSSYNEQFF. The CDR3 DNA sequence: TGTGCCAGCAGCCCCCCGACCGGGAGCTCCTACAATGAGCAGTTCTTC.